These T cell receptor beta chains were read from a single sample in a study of identical twins' blood T cells. TCRdb passed the 5' RACE reads through MiXCR, listing each CDR3 protein once. The sample lists fewer than 450,000 distinct CDR3 sequences; around 30% were seen once. The sample was PBMCs. The receptors stem from a woman aged 18-49 years in good health. Each CDR3 is given with its conserved first and last residue. D genes are given only for firm matches. Clone size, where shown, is once, few, many, or a class for clones that have expanded.

clone_size	d_call	v_call	j_call	cdr3_nt	cdr3_aa
NA	NA	TRBV12-5	TRBJ1-5	TGTGCTAGTGGTTTGGTAGGTAAGCCCCAGCATTTT	CASGLVGKPQHF
NA	NA	TRBV20-1	TRBJ1-1	TGCAGTGCTAGAGATGGTGGTGGGGGCTTCACTGAAGCTTTCTTT	CSARDGGGGFTEAFF
NA	NA	TRBV2	TRBJ2-2	TGTGTCAGCAATATGGAGACCGGGGAGCTGTTTTTT	CVSNMETGELFF
few	TRBD1	TRBV3-1	TRBJ1-4	TGTGCCAGCAGCTCGAGACAGGGATTGGGGCTCGGTGAAAAACTGTTTTTT	CASSSRQGLGLGEKLFF
few	NA	TRBV12-3/TRBV12-4	TRBJ1-3	TGTGCCAGCAGTCTCGGGGGACCAAACTCTGGAAACACCATATATTTT	CASSLGGPNSGNTIYF
many	NA	TRBV11-3	TRBJ2-3	TGTGCCAGCTCCAGTCGGGCGTCCGATACGCAGTATTTT	CASSSRASDTQYF
NA	NA	TRBV20-1	TRBJ2-3	TGCAGTGCTTCCCCCGGGACCCTCACAGATACGCAGTATTTT	CSASPGTLTDTQYF
few	NA	TRBV7-6	TRBJ1-3	TGTGCCAGCAGCTTAGCGGAGGCGGCTGGAAACACCATATATTTT	CASSLAEAAGNTIYF
many	NA	TRBV20-1	TRBJ2-7	TGCAGTGCTAGAGACTGGTACTCCTACGAGCAGTACTTC	CSARDWYSYEQYF
few	TRBD2	TRBV25-1	TRBJ2-1	TGTGCCAGCAGTGAGCGGGGACTAGAGCAGTTCTTC	CASSERGLEQFF
NA	NA	TRBV3-1	TRBJ1-2	TGTGCCAGCAGCCAATCCATGGGGTACTGGATGGATGGCTACACCTTC	CASSQSMGYWMDGYTF
few	NA	TRBV29-1	TRBJ1-2	TGCAGCGTTGAAGAGTACAGGGACAACTATGGCTACACCTTC	CSVEEYRDNYGYTF
NA	NA	TRBV20-1	TRBJ1-2	TGCAGTGCTACAACTCACAGAGGGAATGGCTACACCTTC	CSATTHRGNGYTF
many	NA	TRBV24-1	TRBJ2-2	TGTGCCACCAGTGCCCCTACTCCTAGACCCGGGGAGCTGTTTTTT	CATSAPTPRPGELFF
NA	TRBD2	TRBV29-1	TRBJ2-1	TGCAGCGTTGACGGGAGCGGGGGGTACAATGAGCAGTTCTTC	CSVDGSGGYNEQFF
few	NA	TRBV19	TRBJ1-4	TGTGCCAGTAGTAAAGGGTCGACCGGGACCCGAGTTGGAAAACTGTTTTTT	CASSKGSTGTRVGKLFF
few	NA	TRBV25-1	TRBJ2-3	TGTGCCAGCAGTGTGTCAGATACGCAGTATTTT	CASSVSDTQYF
few	NA	TRBV7-8	TRBJ1-2	TGTGCCAGCAGCCGGACTTTTACTGGCTACACCTTC	CASSRTFTGYTF
few	NA	TRBV7-8	TRBJ2-2	TGTGCCAGCAGCAATGGAGCAGGGAACACCGGGGAGCTGTTTTTT	CASSNGAGNTGELFF
NA	NA	TRBV7-9	TRBJ1-1	TGTGCCAGCTCAAGCCAGGGAGAAAGGAACACTGAAGCTTTCTTT	CASSSQGERNTEAFF
NA	NA	TRBV18	TRBJ1-1	TGTGCCAGCTCACGGCAGGGCTCCATGAACACTGAAGCTTTCTTT	CASSRQGSMNTEAFF
once	NA	TRBV6-6	TRBJ1-2	TGTGCCAGCAGTCGCTGGACCAATGGCTACACCTTC	CASSRWTNGYTF
few	NA	TRBV6-5	TRBJ1-5	TGTGCCAGCAGCCTGACAGGAACCAGCAATCAGCCCCAGCATTTT	CASSLTGTSNQPQHF
NA	TRBD2	TRBV27	TRBJ2-3	TGTGCCAGCAGTTTGGATGCGGGGGTCATTCTCCAAAACACAGATACGCAGTATTTT	CASSLDAGVILQNTDTQYF
NA	NA	TRBV6-6	TRBJ1-5	TGTGCCAGCAGGGCAAGCAATCAGCCCCAGCATTTT	CASRASNQPQHF
NA	NA	TRBV9	TRBJ1-1	TGTGCCAGCAGCCCCCGACCGGGCCGGTCTATGAACACTGAAGCTTTCTTT	CASSPRPGRSMNTEAFF
NA	NA	TRBV5-1	TRBJ1-1	TGCGCCAGCGGTATTATGAACACTGAAGCTTTCTTT	CASGIMNTEAFF
few	NA	TRBV5-1	TRBJ2-2	TGCGCCAGCAGCTTGGCTGGGGAGAACACCGGGGAGCTGTTTTTT	CASSLAGENTGELFF
NA	TRBD2	TRBV20-1	TRBJ2-7	TGCAGTGCTAGATCCCAGCGGGGGTACTACGGGCAGTACTTC	CSARSQRGYYGQYF
few	NA	TRBV7-2	TRBJ2-4	TGTGCCAGCAGTCCACAGGTTGTGAACATTCAGTACTTC	CASSPQVVNIQYF
few	NA	TRBV5-6	TRBJ2-1	TGTGCCAGCAGCTTAGGACGCTCCTACAATGAGCAGTTCTTC	CASSLGRSYNEQFF
NA	TRBD1	TRBV10-3	TRBJ1-2	TGTGCCATCAGTGAGTCGGGGACAGGGGACTATGGCTACACCTTC	CAISESGTGDYGYTF
NA	TRBD1	TRBV20-1	TRBJ1-1	TGCAGTGCTAGAGATGACAGGGAGCTCGGCACTGAAGCTTTCTTT	CSARDDRELGTEAFF
many	TRBD1	TRBV20-1	TRBJ1-2	TGCAGTGCGAGGACAGGGGACAAGGTCGACACCTTC	CSARTGDKVDTF
NA	TRBD1	TRBV4-2	TRBJ1-1	TGTGCCAGCAGCCACAGGGGGCGCAGTGGCACTGAAGCTTTCTTT	CASSHRGRSGTEAFF
many	TRBD1	TRBV6-5	TRBJ1-1	TGTGCCAGCAGTTACTCGACAGGGGGCCTCACTGAAGCTTTCTTT	CASSYSTGGLTEAFF
NA	NA	TRBV20-1	TRBJ1-1	TGCAGTGCTAGGAAGGGGGGGGACACTGAAGCTTTCTTT	CSARKGGDTEAFF
NA	NA	TRBV20-1	TRBJ2-1	TGCAGCCAAAAGGGGGGGTGGGGATTTGGTGATGAGCAGTTCTTC	CSQKGGWGFGDEQFF
once	NA	TRBV5-1	TRBJ2-2	TGCGCCAGCAGCTACTTTATTGACGCGGGCACCGGGGAGCTGTTTTTT	CASSYFIDAGTGELFF
few	NA	TRBV20-1	TRBJ2-7	TGCAGTGCTAGGTCATCGATCAGTGAATTCTACGAGCAGTACTTC	CSARSSISEFYEQYF
few	NA	TRBV7-2	TRBJ1-3	TGTGCCAGCAGCTTAGACTTCCTCTCTGGAAACACCATATATTTT	CASSLDFLSGNTIYF
few	NA	TRBV7-9	TRBJ1-5	TGTGCCAGCAGCTTACAGTGGAATCAGCCCCAGCATTTT	CASSLQWNQPQHF
few	NA	TRBV7-9	TRBJ1-4	TGTGCCAGCAGCTTAGGCTGGGGCCATGAAAAACTGTTTTTT	CASSLGWGHEKLFF
few	NA	TRBV5-1	TRBJ1-2	TGCGCCAGCAGCTTGGACAGGCCCCAAAACTATGGCTACACCTTC	CASSLDRPQNYGYTF
many	NA	TRBV27	TRBJ1-6	TGTGCCAGCAGAGCAGGGACCCTTGATTCACCCCTCCACTTT	CASRAGTLDSPLHF
few	NA	TRBV18	TRBJ2-1	TGTGCCAGCTCACCATGGGGGGGAGGACAGACTTACAATGAGCAGTTCTTC	CASSPWGGGQTYNEQFF